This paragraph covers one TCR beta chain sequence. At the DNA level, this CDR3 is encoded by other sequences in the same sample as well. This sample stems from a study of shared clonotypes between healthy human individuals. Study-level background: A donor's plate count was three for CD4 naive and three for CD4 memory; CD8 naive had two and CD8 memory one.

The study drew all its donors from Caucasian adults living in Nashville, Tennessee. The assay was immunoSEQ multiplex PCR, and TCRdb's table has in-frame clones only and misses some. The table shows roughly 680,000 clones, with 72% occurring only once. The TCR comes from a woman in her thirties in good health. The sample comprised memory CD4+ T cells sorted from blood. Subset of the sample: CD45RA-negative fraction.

CDR3: CASSLPSGSYNEQFF. CDR3 nucleotides: TGCGCCAGCAGCCTCCCCAGCGGCTCCTACAATGAGCAGTTCTTC. This rearrangement joins TRBV5-1 to TRBJ2-1; tentatively, D is TRBD2 (5 bases). Germline V CDR1 and CDR2: SGHRS, YFSETQ. This CDR3 contains 15 residues. The V gene lost 4 bases and the J gene lost 0 bases, with 11 bases spanning the gap.